This TCR beta chain emerged from a study of blood T cells in healthy people across ages. The table lists this clonotype with many counts. Its antigen is not identified. The amount of total RNA extracted per sample was at least 6 micrograms. Study results and limitations: Older age coincided with a roughly linear decline in TCR beta diversity per million T cells.

With 3 bases removed from V and 4 bases from J, the gap between germline ends came to 22 bases. CDR1 and CDR2 (germline): SEHNR, FQNEAQ (reference sequence). CDR3 length: 17 amino acids. A second 7 to 11 cycle PCR used barcoded and J-beta primers. From the 5' RACE reads, TCRdb called clonotypes with MiXCR, one entry per CDR3 protein. The sample holds about 1.7 million distinct CDR3 sequences, 28% seen once. What was sequenced was blood. The chain links TRBV7-9 to TRBJ2-7, with D possibly TRBD2 on 6 matching bases. This clonotype originated in a woman aged 30 to 39 in good health. CDR3 sequence reads: CASSFTTHRDLDYEQYF. In DNA, the CDR3 is TGTGCCAGCAGCTTTACCACCCACCGGGACTTAGATTACGAGCAGTACTTC.